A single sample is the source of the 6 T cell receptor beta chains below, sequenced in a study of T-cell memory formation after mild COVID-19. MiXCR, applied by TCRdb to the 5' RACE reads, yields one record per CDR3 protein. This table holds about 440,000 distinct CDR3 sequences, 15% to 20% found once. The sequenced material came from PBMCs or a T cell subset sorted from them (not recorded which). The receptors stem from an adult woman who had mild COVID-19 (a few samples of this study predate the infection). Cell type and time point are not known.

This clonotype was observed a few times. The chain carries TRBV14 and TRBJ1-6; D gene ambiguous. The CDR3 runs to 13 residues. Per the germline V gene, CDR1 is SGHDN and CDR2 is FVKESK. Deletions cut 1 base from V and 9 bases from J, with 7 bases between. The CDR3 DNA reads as TGTGCCAGCAGCCAAGTCACCACTTCACCCCTCCACTTT. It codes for CASSQVTTSPLHF.

CDR3 DNA: TGTGCCAGCAGCTCCTCCGACCTACCTCCCCCGGGAGGCTACACCTTC. Translation: CASSSSDLPPPGGYTF. The chain links TRBV7-9 to TRBJ1-2, with D unresolved. This CDR3 has 16 residues. Trimming took 4 bases from V and 8 from J, leaving 23 bases between them. The V gene's germline CDR1 is SEHNR and CDR2 FQNEAQ (reference sequence).

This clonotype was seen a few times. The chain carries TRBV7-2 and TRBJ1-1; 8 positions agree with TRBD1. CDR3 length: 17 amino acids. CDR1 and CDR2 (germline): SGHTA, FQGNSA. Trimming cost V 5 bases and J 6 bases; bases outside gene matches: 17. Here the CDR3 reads CASSLFPRAGGYPEAFF. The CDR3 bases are TGTGCCAGCAGCCTCTTCCCCCGTGCAGGGGGCTACCCTGAAGCTTTCTTT. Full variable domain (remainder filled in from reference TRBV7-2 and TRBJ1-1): GAGVSQSPSNKVTEKGKDVELRCDPISGHTALYWYRQSLGQGLEFLIYFQGNSAPDKSGLPSDRFSAERTGGSVSTLTIQRTQQEDSAVYLCASSLFPRAGGYPEAFFGQGTRLTVV.

CDR3 nucleotide sequence: TGCGCCAGCAGCCAAGAGCATCGTACACCCCTCCACTTT. It is translated as CASSQEHRTPLHF. V gene TRBV4-1 combines with J gene TRBJ1-6; D unresolved. Germline V gene sequence: CDR1 MGHRA, CDR2 YSYEKL. The CDR3 covers 13 residues. V was clipped by 0 bases and J by 11 bases, with 8 bases between them.

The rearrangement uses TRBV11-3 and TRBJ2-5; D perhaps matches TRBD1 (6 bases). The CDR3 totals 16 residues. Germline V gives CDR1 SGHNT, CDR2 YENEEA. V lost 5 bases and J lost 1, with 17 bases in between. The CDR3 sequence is CASSLSRGRPQETQYF. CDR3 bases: TGTGCCAGCAGCCTCTCGAGGGGGAGACCCCAAGAGACCCAGTACTTC.

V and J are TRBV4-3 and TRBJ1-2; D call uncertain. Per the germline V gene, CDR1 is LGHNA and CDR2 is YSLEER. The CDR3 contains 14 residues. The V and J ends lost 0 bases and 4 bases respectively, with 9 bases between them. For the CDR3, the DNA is TGCGCCAGCAGCCAAGATCGGAGTTTCTATGGCTACACCTTC. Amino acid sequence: CASSQDRSFYGYTF.